The sequence of this T cell receptor (beta chain) was determined in a study of OX40 agonist ivuxolimab in advanced cancers. The table came from immunoSEQ multiplex PCR; TCRdb's copy has only in-frame clones and leaves some out. The sample has tens of thousands of clones, roughly 88% seen once; the top ten hold roughly 0.89%. The CDR3 totals 13 residues. V dropped 4 bases and J dropped 7; count of bases not matched to a gene: 7. The germline V gene encodes CDR1 SQVTM and CDR2 ANQGSEA. Patients were ineligible given autoimmune disease history or systemic immunosuppression. The clonotype comes from an adult with an advanced solid tumor such as melanoma, head and neck, liver or kidney cancer. Sequenced material: CD4+ or CD8+ T cells sorted from blood, taken in a trial of the OX40 agonist ivuxolimab. The genes are TRBV29-1 and TRBJ2-7; 10 nucleotides line up with TRBD2. CDR3 coding DNA: TGCAGCGTTGGAAATAGCGGGAGGCGGGAGCAGTACTTC. It is translated as CSVGNSGRREQYF.